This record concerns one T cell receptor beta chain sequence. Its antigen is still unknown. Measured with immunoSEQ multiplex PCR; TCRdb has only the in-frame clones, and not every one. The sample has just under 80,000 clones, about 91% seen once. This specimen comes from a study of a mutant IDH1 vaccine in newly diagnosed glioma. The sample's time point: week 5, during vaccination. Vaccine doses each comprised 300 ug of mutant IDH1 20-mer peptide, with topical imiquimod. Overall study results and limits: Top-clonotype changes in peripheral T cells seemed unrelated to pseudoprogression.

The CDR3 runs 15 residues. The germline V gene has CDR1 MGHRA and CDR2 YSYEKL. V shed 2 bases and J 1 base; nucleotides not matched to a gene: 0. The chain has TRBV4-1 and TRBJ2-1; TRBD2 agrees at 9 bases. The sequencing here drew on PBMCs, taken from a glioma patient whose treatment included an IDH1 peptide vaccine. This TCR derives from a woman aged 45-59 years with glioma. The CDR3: CASSQTSGSYNEQFF. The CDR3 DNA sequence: TGCGCCAGCAGCCAAACTAGCGGGTCCTACAATGAGCAGTTCTTC.